The 32 T cell receptor beta chains listed next were all sequenced from one sample in a study of CXCR3-negative and CXCR3-positive naive CD8 T cells. The libraries of TRB cDNA were prepared using 5' RACE with UMI labels. TCRdb reprocessed the 5' RACE reads, keeping one entry per CDR3 protein, no DNA. The ten top clones account for about 10%, within a sample of about 43,000 distinct CDR3 sequences. The material sequenced was memory CD8+ T cells from blood. The receptors derive from a human donor in good health. Some clones in this sample may be carry-over from other donors' samples.

V is TRBV27 and J is TRBJ2-1; the TCRdb D gene call, TRBD1, has no DNA to confirm it. This CDR3 is 12 amino acids long. In germline, CDR1 is MNHEY, CDR2 SMNVEV (reference sequence). This chain's CDR3 is CASGWPGMEQFF.

The CDR3 is CASSYGIYEQYF. The rearrangement links TRBV7-2 to TRBJ2-7. CDR1 and CDR2 from the germline V gene are SGHTA and FQGNSA. The CDR3 loop spans 12 amino acids.

The CDR3 sequence: CASSHLGQGVIDTQYF. The rearrangement uses TRBV4-1 and TRBJ2-3; TCRdb's D call of TRBD1 is untestable without DNA. The CDR3 is 16 residues long. CDR1 MGHRA and CDR2 YSYEKL come from the germline V gene.

V is TRBV10-3 and J is TRBJ2-7; no DNA is available, so the TRBD2 call from TCRdb remains unchecked. The CDR3 covers 12 residues. Per germline, CDR1 ENHRY and CDR2 SYGVKD. The CDR3 loop is CAISDIGPEQYF.

The chain recombines TRBV18 with TRBJ2-7. The CDR3 spans 15 residues. Germline CDR1 KGHSH, CDR2 LQKENI. CDR3 protein: CASSPEAGPLYEQYF.

CDR3 amino acids: CASSPVGYNEQFF. The rearrangement links TRBV4-1 to TRBJ2-1; the TCRdb D gene call, TRBD2, has no DNA to confirm it. CDR1 and CDR2 from the germline V gene are MGHRA and YSYEKL. The CDR3 runs to 13 residues.

CDR3 in amino acids: CATRTGTGDTGELFF. The chain recombines TRBV10-3 with TRBJ2-2; the D call from TCRdb, TRBD1, cannot be confirmed without DNA. This CDR3 contains 15 residues. CDR1 ENHRY and CDR2 SYGVKD come from the germline V gene.

This rearrangement joins TRBV28 to TRBJ2-3; the D call from TCRdb, TRBD2, cannot be confirmed without DNA. There are 18 residues in the CDR3. CDR1 MDHEN and CDR2 SYDVKM come from the germline V gene. This chain's CDR3 is CASSSDPGGRPSTDTQYF.

The CDR3 loop reads CASSLDGTGRNIQYF. The J gene is TRBJ2-4, the V gene TRBV5-6; TCRdb lists TRBD1, though no DNA is available to test this call. The CDR3 is made up of 15 amino acids. The germline V gene encodes CDR1 SGHDT and CDR2 YYEEEE.

The chain joins TRBV27 to TRBJ2-3; TCRdb names TRBD2, which stays unverified in the absence of DNA. The germline CDR1 and CDR2 sequences are MNHEY and SMNVEV (reference sequence). CDR3 length: 15 residues. CDR3 amino acids: CASSPGAGGLDTQYF.

The V call is TRBV7-9, the J call TRBJ2-1; TCRdb's D call, TRBD2, is unchecked because there is no DNA. Germline CDR1 SEHNR, CDR2 FQNEAQ (reference sequence). This CDR3 region has 14 residues. CDR3 protein: CASREESSYNEQFF.

The V gene is TRBV7-2, the J gene TRBJ2-3; absent DNA, TCRdb's TRBD2 call cannot be checked. This CDR3 region has 13 residues. The germline V gene encodes CDR1 SGHTA and CDR2 FQGNSA. The CDR3 sequence is CASSLTLLAGEYF. The full variable domain, with the rest looked up from reference TRBV7-2 and TRBJ2-3, is GAGVSQSPSNKVTEKGKDVELRCDPISGHTALYWYRQSLGQGLEFLIYFQGNSAPDKSGLPSDRFSAERTGGSVSTLTIQRTQQEDSAVYLCASSLTLLAGEYFGPGTRLTVL.

Considering frequency, this clonotype is medium-sized (0.01 to 0.1%). The genes are TRBV28 and TRBJ2-5. The length of the CDR3 is 15 residues. Germline V lookup: CDR1 MDHEN, CDR2 SYDVKM. The CDR3 sequence: CASSQERKRKETQYF.

This chain joins TRBV12-3 or TRBV12-4 and TRBJ2-1; the D call of TRBD1 rests on TCRdb alone, since no DNA is present to check it. CDR3 length: 12 residues. Here the CDR3 reads CAILQGAGEQFF.

The V and J genes are TRBV21-1 and TRBJ2-2; TCRdb returns TRBD1, unconfirmable since there is no DNA. TRBV21-1 is marked as a pseudogene. This CDR3 is built from 16 residues. Here the CDR3 reads CASRFRDREGPGELFF.

The chain is built from TRBV5-6 and TRBJ2-6. The CDR3 is 16 residues long. Germline CDR1 reads SGHDT; CDR2 reads YYEEEE. The CDR3 sequence is CASSLGLGAGANVLTF.

This clonotype is medium-sized (0.01 to 0.1%) by frequency. The chain employs TRBV12-3 or TRBV12-4 and TRBJ1-1. CDR3 length: 12 residues. The CDR3 loop reads CASSLGTSEAFF.

This chain links TRBV7-3 with TRBJ2-3; TCRdb's D call of TRBD2 is untestable without DNA. The CDR3 totals 19 residues. Germline loops: CDR1 SGHTA, CDR2 FQGTGA. The CDR3: CASSLPSGGAEEGTDTQYF.

The rearrangement uses TRBV10-3 and TRBJ2-2; as DNA is missing, the TRBD2 call by TCRdb cannot be tested. The CDR3 has 17 amino acids. CDR1 is ENHRY, CDR2 SYGVKD, per germline. CDR3 amino acids: CASSPQSSLEASGELFF.

The chain joins TRBV7-6 to TRBJ2-1; the D call of TRBD2 rests on TCRdb alone, since no DNA is present to check it. Germline V CDR1 and CDR2: SGHVS, FNYEAQ. This CDR3 is built from 17 residues. This chain's CDR3 is CASSTAPPTSGGYEQFF.

The genes are TRBV21-1 and TRBJ2-5; the D call from TCRdb, TRBD1, cannot be confirmed without DNA. TRBV21-1 is deemed a pseudogene. CDR3 size: 13 residues. The CDR3 sequence is CASSGHPGGTQYF.

This chain connects TRBV4-3 to TRBJ2-7; TCRdb gives TRBD1 as the D gene, but with no DNA this cannot be confirmed. CDR3 length: 14 residues. The germline V gene encodes CDR1 LGHNA and CDR2 YSLEER. The chain's CDR3 is CASSQDLLGGKQYF.

V usage is TRBV13 and J usage is TRBJ2-1. There are 14 residues in the CDR3. In germline, CDR1 is PRHDT, CDR2 FYEKMQ (reference sequence). The CDR3 spells CASSLGLAENEQFF.

CDR3 residues: CSARDGAGAETQYF. This chain links TRBV20-1 with TRBJ2-5; TCRdb selects TRBD1, and the lack of DNA leaves this call unchecked. Germline CDR1 DFQATT, CDR2 SNEGSKA (reference sequence). The CDR3 covers 14 residues.

V and J are TRBV19 and TRBJ2-7. Looked up from germline, CDR1 is LNHDA and CDR2 is SQIVND (reference sequence). This CDR3 region has 15 residues. CDR3 in amino acids: CASSSVRTGPNEQYF. The whole variable domain, filled in from reference TRBV19 and TRBJ2-7, reads DGGITQSPKYLFRKEGQNVTLSCEQNLNHDAMYWYRQDPGQGLRLIYYSQIVNDFQKGDIAEGYSVSREKKESFPLTVTSAQKNPTAFYLCASSSVRTGPNEQYFGPGTRLTVT.

The rearrangement links TRBV20-1 to TRBJ2-1; TCRdb outputs TRBD2, but without DNA this stays unchecked. Germline-derived CDR1 and CDR2 are DFQATT and SNEGSKA (reference sequence). The CDR3 has 14 amino acids. The CDR3 reads CSATGTRAYNEQFF.

V gene TRBV7-2 combines with J gene TRBJ2-1; TCRdb gives TRBD1 as the D gene, but with no DNA this cannot be confirmed. The CDR3 consists of 19 residues. Germline CDR1 SGHTA, CDR2 FQGNSA. The CDR3 loop reads CASSLLWGGGASSYNEQFF.

V and J are TRBV25-1 and TRBJ2-3; TCRdb lists TRBD1, though no DNA is available to test this call. Per germline, CDR1 MGHDK and CDR2 SYGVNS. The CDR3 covers 16 residues. Here the CDR3 reads CASSEWPGTATDTQYF.

The gene calls are TRBV6-5 and TRBJ2-1. Germline CDR1 MNHEY, CDR2 SVGAGI. This CDR3 is built from 16 residues. CDR3 region: CASSLSTGSSYNEQFF.

The CDR3 loop reads CSARDLGGAGYEQYF. V usage is TRBV20-1 and J usage is TRBJ2-7. The CDR3 loop spans 15 amino acids. CDR1 is DFQATT and CDR2 is SNEGSKA in the germline V gene (reference sequence).

The rearrangement links TRBV21-1 to TRBJ1-2. TRBV21-1 is a known pseudogene. CDR3 size: 18 residues. The CDR3 reads CASSNDKGYHSSMCGYTF.

V and J are TRBV27 and TRBJ2-1. The CDR3 runs to 13 residues. In germline, CDR1 is MNHEY, CDR2 SMNVEV (reference sequence). The CDR3 reads CASSLSSYNEQFF.